This T cell receptor (beta chain) emerged from a study of T cells after yellow fever vaccination. Notes on the study in general: When the response was secondary, it was weaker but reached its peak faster, day 5 versus 15.

This clonotype was found a few times. The target antigen is unknown. TCRdb passed the 5' RACE reads through MiXCR, listing each CDR3 protein once. This sample has fewer than 450,000 distinct CDR3 sequences, with 3% to 4.5% found just once. Deletions cut 5 bases from V and 6 bases from J, with 11 bases between. Germline V lookup: CDR1 MNHEY, CDR2 SMNVEV (reference sequence). The length of the CDR3 is 12 residues. The input for sequencing was PBMCs, taken 5 days after the yellow fever booster vaccination. The genes are TRBV27 and TRBJ2-7; no firm D call. The sequence derives from a young man who received the YFV17D yellow fever vaccine. CDR3 coding DNA: TGTGCCAGCAGTCCCGGTGGGCTCGAGCAGTACGTC. It yields the protein CASSPGGLEQYV.